This T cell receptor beta chain was recovered during a study of T cell responses to AZD1222 COVID-19 vaccine. Study-level results: White British people made up most donors, females outnumbered males, and clonal diversity was possibly underestimated. After the peak T cell response, and only then, were repertoires sampled.

Worth noting for this clone: The antigen is unknown.

The CDR3 contains 14 residues. V dropped 4 bases and J dropped 6; count of bases not matched to a gene: 7. Germline V gene lookup returns CDR1 MNHEY and CDR2 SMNVEV (reference sequence). Clones were read by immunoSEQ multiplex PCR, and TCRdb kept only the in-frame ones, dropping some. The table lists 55,000 to 75,000 clones, 85% of them singletons. The clonotype originates from an adult in good health. This chain links TRBV27 with TRBJ1-1; 8 bases match TRBD1. This sample comprised peripheral blood, obtained on day 0 of AZD1222 vaccination. The CDR3 nucleotides read TGTGCCAGCAGTTATAATCAGGGGGCTTCTGAAGCTTTCTTT. This encodes CASSYNQGASEAFF.